Below are 23 T cell receptor beta chains sequenced from a single sample in a study of T cells in Graves' hyperthyroidism and ophthalmopathy. TCR beta CDR3 regions were amplified from RNA transcripts. The study used the HTBI primer set for a first-round RT-PCR of the TCR CDR3. A single record per CDR3 protein comes from TCRdb applying MiXCR to the multiplex PCR reads. The top ten hold around 17% of the sample, which has 550,000 to 700,000 distinct CDR3 sequences, 35% to 55% seen once. Source material: peripheral blood or thyroid tissue (not recorded which). These receptors were taken from an adult woman with Graves' disease, either hyperthyroidism or ophthalmopathy (not recorded which).

The chain employs TRBV29-1 and TRBJ2-7; D gene uncertain. Germline V CDR1 and CDR2: SQVTM, ANQGSEA. The CDR3 is made up of 11 amino acids. V gave up 6 bases and J gave up 3 bases, with 9 bases separating them. CDR3 region: CSVAGIYEQYF. The CDR3 nucleotides are TGCAGCGTAGCAGGAATCTACGAGCAGTACTTC.

The V and J genes are TRBV7-2 and TRBJ1-2; 8 bases align to TRBD1. The ends lost 5 bases at V and 7 bases at J; junction bases unmatched: 12. CDR1 and CDR2 from the germline V gene are SGHTA and FQGNSA. There are 15 residues in the CDR3. CDR3 DNA: TGTGCCAGCAGCATCCGGACAGGGCGTCAGACTGGCTACACCTTC. This codes for CASSIRTGRQTGYTF.

The chain links TRBV29-1 to TRBJ2-7, with D perhaps TRBD1 or TRBD2 (5 bases each). This CDR3 is 13 amino acids long. The germline V gene has CDR1 SQVTM and CDR2 ANQGSEA. The ends were cut back, 5 bases at V and 5 bases at J, with 16 bases in the middle. CDR3 region: CSVLGTRINEQYF. In nucleotides, the CDR3 is TGCAGCGTTCTAGGGACGCGAATCAACGAGCAGTACTTC.

This clonotype was observed many times. This sequence joins TRBV29-1 and TRBJ2-7; D not resolved. Per the germline V gene, CDR1 is SQVTM and CDR2 is ANQGSEA. The V end was cut by 6 bases, the J end by 4 bases, with 10 bases between. The CDR3 is made up of 11 amino acids. The CDR3 reads CSVLYGYEQYF. Here the CDR3 DNA reads TGCAGCGTCCTATATGGGTACGAGCAGTACTTC.

This clonotype was seen at least ten times. V and J are TRBV20-1 and TRBJ2-7; D perhaps matches TRBD2 (5 bases). V lost 1 base to trimming and J lost 2 bases, with 12 bases between them. The CDR3 is 14 amino acids. The germline CDR1 and CDR2 sequences are DFQATT and SNEGSKA (reference sequence). The CDR3 DNA sequence: TGCAGTGCTAGAGGGGATAGCGACCCCTACGAGCAGTACTTC. This encodes CSARGDSDPYEQYF.

In its sample, this clonotype was seen once. The rearrangement links TRBV7-8 to TRBJ1-1; 7 bases align to TRBD1. Germline V lookup: CDR1 SGHVS, CDR2 FQNEAQ. J gave up 2 bases and V 5 bases, and 8 bases lay outside the gene matches. The CDR3 is 15 amino acids. CDR3 protein: CASSVGTAANTEAFF. The CDR3 nucleotides are TGTGCCAGCAGCGTTGGGACAGCGGCAAACACTGAAGCTTTCTTT.

For this clonotype: A single base separates this from a much larger clone, so it may be a read error. This sequence joins TRBV6-5 and TRBJ1-2, with D tentatively TRBD1 (6 bases). V was shortened by 4 bases and J by 3 bases, with 9 bases between the two germline ends. Germline CDR1 is MNHEY and CDR2 is SVGAGI. This CDR3 is built from 13 residues. CDR3 protein: CASSSDSYYGYTF. CDR3 nucleotides: TGTGCCAGCAGTTCGGACAGCTACTATGGCTACACCTTC.

This clonotype was detected a few times. The chain combines TRBV28 with TRBJ2-7; TRBD1 matches at 9 bases. V dropped 7 bases and J dropped 6; count of bases not matched to a gene: 7. The CDR3 runs to 13 residues. Germline V CDR1 and CDR2: MDHEN, SYDVKM. The CDR3 region has the DNA TGTGCCAGCACCGGGACAGGGCAGAGCGAGCAGTACTTC. It encodes CASTGTGQSEQYF.

J is TRBJ1-1 and V is TRBV13, with D perhaps matching TRBD1 (6 bases). The germline V and J ends were trimmed by 5 bases and 1 base, with 26 bases remaining between them. CDR1 is PRHDT, CDR2 FYEKMQ, per germline (reference sequence). CDR3 length: 19 residues. In nucleotides, the CDR3 is TGTGCCAGCAGCCAAGATTGGTCCGGGGGCGCGTCTTGGAACACTGAAGCTTTCTTT. Amino acid sequence: CASSQDWSGGASWNTEAFF.

The chain uses TRBV29-1 and TRBJ1-2, with 9 positions matching TRBD1. V shed 7 bases, J shed 3 bases, and the junction held 6 bases outside the gene matches. Germline V gives CDR1 SQVTM, CDR2 ANQGSEA. The CDR3 length is 13 residues. The CDR3 nucleotides read TGCAGCGGCGGGACAGGGTTGGACTATGGCTACACCTTC. Translating it yields CSGGTGLDYGYTF.

With respect to this clonotype: This could be a read error, since a much larger clone is one nucleotide away. This chain uses TRBV6-1 with TRBJ1-3; the D is unclear. The CDR3 covers 12 residues. In germline, CDR1 is MNHNS, CDR2 SASEGT. V was trimmed by 6 bases and J by 0 bases, leaving 3 bases between them. The CDR3 DNA follows: TGTGCCAGCAGACCCTCTGGAAACACCATATATTTT. It specifies CASRPSGNTIYF.

This clonotype was observed many times. This rearrangement joins TRBV13 to TRBJ1-1, with D uncertain. The CDR3 has 13 amino acids. Germline CDR1 is PRHDT and CDR2 is FYEKMQ (reference sequence). The V and J ends lost 2 bases and 11 bases respectively, with 15 bases between them. The CDR3 protein is CASSLNARAVAFF. The CDR3 DNA follows: TGTGCCAGCAGCTTAAACGCTAGAGCGGTGGCTTTCTTT.

This clonotype has at least ten counts. The chain recombines TRBV24-1 with TRBJ1-2; D is uncertain. The CDR3 has 14 amino acids. CDR1 KGHDR and CDR2 SFDVKD come from the germline V gene. V was cut by 9 bases and J by 2 bases, with 15 bases left in between. The CDR3 region has the DNA TGTGCCACCGGAGGAAGAGGCACCAACTATGGCTACACCTTC. Amino acids: CATGGRGTNYGYTF.

At least ten counts were recorded for this clonotype. The V gene is TRBV5-1, the J gene TRBJ1-6; D gene ambiguous. This CDR3 has 14 residues. Germline loops: CDR1 SGHRS, CDR2 YFSETQ. The V end lost 2 bases, the J end lost 5 bases, and 8 bases lay between the germline ends. The CDR3 sequence: CASSFSANNSPLHF. DNA of the CDR3: TGCGCCAGCAGCTTTTCTGCAAATAATTCACCCCTCCACTTT.

This clonotype came up many times. The chain links TRBV12-3 or TRBV12-4 to TRBJ1-1, with 11 bases identical to TRBD1. V gave up 6 bases and J gave up 10 bases; unmatched junction bases: 4. CDR3 size: 12 residues. CDR3 loop: CASSGQGAGAFF. CDR3 nucleotide sequence: TGTGCCAGCAGCGGACAGGGGGCTGGAGCTTTCTTT.

There are many counts of this clonotype. The V gene is TRBV5-1, the J gene TRBJ1-4; D is unresolved. There are 14 residues in the CDR3. Trimming took off 5 bases at V and 7 bases at J, with 15 bases between the two ends. Germline assignment: CDR1 SGHRS and CDR2 YFSETQ. CDR3: CASRPAWAGEKLFF. The CDR3 coding sequence is TGCGCCAGCAGGCCCGCATGGGCGGGTGAAAAACTGTTTTTT. Full variable domain (rest looked up from reference TRBV5-1 and TRBJ1-4): KAGVTQTPRYLIKTRGQQVTLSCSPISGHRSVSWYQQTPGQGLQFLFEYFSETQRNKGNFPGRFSGRQFSNSRSEMNVSTLELGDSALYLCASRPAWAGEKLFFGSGTQLSVL.

This clonotype was counted once. The chain carries TRBV10-3 and TRBJ1-5, with TRBD1 matching over 10 bases. J was trimmed by 2 bases and V by 6 bases; bases with no gene match: 4. Per germline, CDR1 ENHRY and CDR2 SYGVKD. The CDR3 consists of 15 residues. The CDR3 sequence: CAISPTGGGNQPQHF. CDR3 coding DNA: TGTGCCATCAGCCCGACAGGGGGCGGCAATCAGCCCCAGCATTTT.

The chain links TRBV7-2 to TRBJ2-5, with D perhaps TRBD1 (5 bases). Germline V lookup: CDR1 SGHTA, CDR2 FQGNSA. The CDR3 covers 14 residues. The V gene lost 8 bases and the J gene lost 2 bases, with 15 bases spanning the gap. The CDR3 reads CASQGQDGQETQYF. CDR3 DNA: TGTGCCAGCCAGGGCCAGGACGGACAAGAGACCCAGTACTTC. The whole variable domain, filled in from reference TRBV7-2 and TRBJ2-5, reads GAGVSQSPSNKVTEKGKDVELRCDPISGHTALYWYRQSLGQGLEFLIYFQGNSAPDKSGLPSDRFSAERTGGSVSTLTIQRTQQEDSAVYLCASQGQDGQETQYFGPGTRLLVL.

In DNA, the CDR3 is TGTGCCAGCAGTGAAAGTATAGGGGGAACGGCAACTAATGAAAAACTGTTTTTT. Protein product: CASSESIGGTATNEKLFF. The chain joins TRBV6-1 to TRBJ1-4; a weak D match, TRBD1 (6 bases). Trimming shortened V by 2 bases and J by 0 bases, and 16 bases separated the two germline ends. There are 18 residues in the CDR3. Germline CDR1 is MNHNS and CDR2 is SASEGT.

This clonotype has at least ten counts. This chain joins TRBV20-1 and TRBJ2-7; 8 positions agree with TRBD2. The CDR3 length is 13 residues. Per the germline V gene, CDR1 is DFQATT and CDR2 is SNEGSKA (reference sequence). V lost 7 bases, J lost 3 bases, and 8 bases stayed unmatched. This CDR3 reads CSVLGGTSYEQYF. DNA of the CDR3: TGCAGTGTCCTAGGCGGGACTAGCTACGAGCAGTACTTC.

This clonotype was picked up many times. The genes are TRBV5-1 and TRBJ2-7, with D maybe TRBD2 (6 bases). CDR3 length equals 15 residues. Looked up from germline, CDR1 is SGHRS and CDR2 is YFSETQ. V was shortened by 4 bases and J by 0 bases, with 14 bases between the two germline ends. The CDR3 loop is CASSPDAGYSYEQYF. The CDR3 nucleotides are TGCGCCAGCAGCCCTGATGCGGGATACTCCTACGAGCAGTACTTC. Using reference TRBV5-1 and TRBJ2-7 for the parts outside the CDR3, the full variable domain is KAGVTQTPRYLIKTRGQQVTLSCSPISGHRSVSWYQQTPGQGLQFLFEYFSETQRNKGNFPGRFSGRQFSNSRSEMNVSTLELGDSALYLCASSPDAGYSYEQYFGPGTRLTVT.

There are a few counts of this clonotype. The chain uses TRBV15 and TRBJ2-1; the match to TRBD1 covers 10 bases. V was clipped by 1 base and J by 6 bases; unmatched bases: 9. The germline gives CDR1 LNHNV, CDR2 YYDKDF (reference sequence). The CDR3 is 17 residues long. CDR3 nucleotides: TGTGCCACCAGCAGAGGAGATGGGACAGGGGATGGCAATGAGCAGTTCTTC. Translated, it gives CATSRGDGTGDGNEQFF.

Only a few counts were recorded for this clonotype. The chain couples TRBV5-4 to TRBJ2-3, with D perhaps matching TRBD2 (5 bases). Germline CDR1 reads SGHNT; CDR2 reads YYREEE (reference sequence). V lost 0 bases to trimming and J lost 3 bases, with 17 bases between them. The CDR3 loop spans 17 amino acids. CDR3 amino acids: CASSLAPQGSGTDTQYF. CDR3 nucleotides: TGTGCCAGCAGCTTGGCCCCACAAGGGTCGGGGACAGATACGCAGTATTTT.